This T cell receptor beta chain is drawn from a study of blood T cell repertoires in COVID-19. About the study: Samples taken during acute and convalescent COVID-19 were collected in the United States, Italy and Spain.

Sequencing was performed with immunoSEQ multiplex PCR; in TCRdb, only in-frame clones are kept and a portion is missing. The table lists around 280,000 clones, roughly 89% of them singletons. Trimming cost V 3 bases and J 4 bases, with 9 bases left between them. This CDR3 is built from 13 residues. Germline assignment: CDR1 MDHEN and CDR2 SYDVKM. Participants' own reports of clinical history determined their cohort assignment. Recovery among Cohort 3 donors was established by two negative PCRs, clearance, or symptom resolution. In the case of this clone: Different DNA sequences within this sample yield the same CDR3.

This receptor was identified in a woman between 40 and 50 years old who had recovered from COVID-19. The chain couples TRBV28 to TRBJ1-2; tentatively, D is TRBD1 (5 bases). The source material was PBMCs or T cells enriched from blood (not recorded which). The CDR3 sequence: CASSFGGGYGYTF. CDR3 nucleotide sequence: TGTGCCAGCAGTTTTGGGGGAGGCTATGGCTACACCTTC.